The rows below give T cell receptor beta chains drawn from one sample of a study of cytomegalovirus exposure and HLA in healthy donors. TCRdb's copy holds only in-frame clones and misses some; the assay was immunoSEQ multiplex PCR. The sample gives 200,000 to 250,000 clones, about 80% of which show up once; roughly 0.6% is in the top ten. The sequencing sample was made of PBMCs. The receptors were sampled from a man between 18 and 35 years old in good health and CMV-seronegative. The CDR3 runs from the conserved cysteine through the conserved F or W. A D gene is named only where the DNA matches it firmly. Clone size appears in some rows only: once, few, many, or a class for an expanded clone.

cdr3_aa	cdr3_nt	clone_size	v_call	j_call	d_call
CASSYGQGSGYTF	TGCGCCAGCAGCTACGGACAGGGAAGTGGCTACACCTTC	NA	TRBV5-1	TRBJ1-2	TRBD1
CASKPITGVEQYF	TGTGCCAGCAAACCAATCACGGGGGTCGAGCAGTACTTC	NA	TRBV14	TRBJ2-7	NA
CASSLEGQGNGYTF	TGCGCCAGCAGCTTGGAAGGACAGGGAAATGGCTACACCTTC	once	TRBV5-1	TRBJ1-2	TRBD1
CASGNPLGQGRIYGYTF	TGTGCTAGTGGAAACCCTCTTGGACAGGGTAGGATATATGGCTACACCTTC	few	TRBV12-5	TRBJ1-2	TRBD1
CASSSGLGYYEQYF	TGTGCCAGCAGCTCGGGACTAGGTTACTACGAGCAGTACTTC	NA	TRBV7-9	TRBJ2-7	TRBD2
CASSYSSRGYTF	TGTGCCAGCAGTTACTCCTCTAGGGGCTACACCTTC	NA	TRBV6-6	TRBJ1-2	NA
CASSHPGQDSSYEQYF	TGCGCCAGCAGCCATCCTGGACAGGATAGCTCCTACGAGCAGTACTTC	NA	TRBV4-1	TRBJ2-7	TRBD1
CASRRERERQLNEQFF	TGTGCCAGCAGGAGAGAGCGGGAGAGACAACTCAATGAGCAGTTCTTC	NA	TRBV27	TRBJ2-1	TRBD2
CASSSTGYYGYTF	TGTGCCAGCAGCTCGACAGGGTACTATGGCTACACCTTC	NA	TRBV5-4	TRBJ1-2	TRBD1
CASRTSQTGELFF	TGTGCCAGCAGGACTAGCCAGACCGGGGAGCTGTTTTTT	NA	TRBV7-3	TRBJ2-2	TRBD2
CSAPDTEAFF	TGCAGTGCTCCGGACACTGAAGCTTTCTTT	NA	TRBV20-1	TRBJ1-1	NA
CAWSPGTTYEQYF	TGTGCCTGGAGTCCCGGGACAACCTACGAGCAGTACTTC	few	TRBV30	TRBJ2-7	NA
CASILGASTEAFF	TGCGCCAGCATATTGGGGGCCAGCACTGAAGCTTTCTTT	NA	TRBV5-1	TRBJ1-1	NA
CASSVDGQGSSEAFF	TGTGCCAGCAGCGTAGATGGTCAGGGAAGCTCTGAAGCTTTCTTT	NA	TRBV9	TRBJ1-1	NA
CASRPVGTSFDEQFF	TGTGCCAGCAGACCAGTAGGGACTAGCTTCGATGAGCAGTTCTTC	NA	TRBV7-9	TRBJ2-1	TRBD2
CASSARQGANYGYTF	TGTGCCAGCAGTGCCCGACAGGGGGCCAACTATGGCTACACCTTC	NA	TRBV27	TRBJ1-2	TRBD1
CASRGGQGTGEQYF	TGTGCCAGCAGGGGCGGACAGGGGACCGGCGAGCAGTACTTC	NA	TRBV6-6	TRBJ2-7	TRBD1
CSSTSGGVGKTQYF	TGTTCCAGCACCTCCGGGGGGGTCGGAAAGACCCAGTACTTC	few	TRBV7-9	TRBJ2-5	TRBD2
CASRGGMIYEQYF	TGTGCCAGCAGGGGCGGGATGATCTACGAGCAGTACTTC	NA	TRBV2	TRBJ2-7	NA
CASSQMGQGYEQYF	TGTGCCAGCAGCCAGATGGGACAGGGCTACGAGCAGTACTTC	NA	TRBV14	TRBJ2-7	TRBD1
CASGLGSGETQYF	TGCGCCAGCGGGTTAGGGAGTGGCGAGACCCAGTACTTC	NA	TRBV5-1	TRBJ2-5	NA
CASSPVGRGTDTQYF	TGTGCCAGCAGCCCCGTAGGGAGGGGCACAGATACGCAGTATTTT	NA	TRBV28	TRBJ2-3	TRBD2
CASSRMGLAGETQYF	TGTGCCAGCAGCCGGATGGGACTAGCGGGAGAGACCCAGTACTTC	NA	TRBV28	TRBJ2-5	TRBD2
CASSLAGSGFHEQYF	TGTGCCAGCAGCTTGGCCGGGTCAGGGTTCCACGAGCAGTACTTC	NA	TRBV5-4	TRBJ2-7	NA
CASSVGASGSRNIQYF	TGTGCCAGCAGTGTAGGGGCTAGCGGGAGCAGAAACATTCAGTACTTC	NA	TRBV2	TRBJ2-4	TRBD2
CASSVGSRGGELFF	TGTGCCAGCAGCGTGGGGTCCCGGGGCGGGGAGCTGTTTTTT	NA	TRBV9	TRBJ2-2	NA
CASSAWDYPENEQFF	TGTGCCAGCAGCGCCTGGGACTACCCAGAAAATGAGCAGTTCTTC	NA	TRBV9	TRBJ2-1	TRBD2
CASSLVGRAEDTQYF	TGTGCCAGCAGCTTGGTCGGGAGGGCCGAAGATACGCAGTATTTT	NA	TRBV5-4	TRBJ2-3	TRBD2
CASRVGQGPIGEQYF	TGTGCCAGCAGGGTCGGACAGGGTCCGATCGGCGAGCAGTACTTC	NA	TRBV27	TRBJ2-7	TRBD1
CSARHYEQYF	TGCAGTGCTCGACACTACGAGCAGTACTTC	NA	TRBV20-1	TRBJ2-7	NA
CASSGGLAGGETQYF	TGTGCCAGCAGCGGGGGACTAGCGGGAGGGGAGACCCAGTACTTC	NA	TRBV13	TRBJ2-5	TRBD2
CASSEGGLAGGTGELFF	TGTGCCAGCAGCGAAGGCGGCCTAGCGGGAGGGACCGGGGAGCTGTTTTTT	NA	TRBV10-1	TRBJ2-2	TRBD2
CASSVEGTSGSYEQYF	TGTGCCAGCAGCGTCGAAGGGACTAGCGGTTCCTACGAGCAGTACTTC	few	TRBV7-3	TRBJ2-7	TRBD2
CASSTGQGPYNEQFF	TGCGCCAGCAGTACCGGACAGGGTCCCTACAATGAGCAGTTCTTC	once	TRBV5-1	TRBJ2-1	TRBD1
CASSLVPGTASTDTQYF	TGTGCCAGCAGCTTAGTACCCGGGACAGCGAGCACAGATACGCAGTATTTT	few	TRBV13	TRBJ2-3	TRBD1
CASRLAWTGEEKLFF	TGTGCAAGTCGCTTAGCCTGGACAGGGGAAGAAAAACTGTTTTTT	once	TRBV12-2	TRBJ1-4	NA
CASSLALGDEQFF	TGTGCCAGCAGCCTCGCTCTGGGCGATGAGCAGTTCTTC	NA	TRBV4-2	TRBJ2-1	NA
CASSPGTGGNQPQHF	TGTGCCAGCAGCCCAGGGACAGGGGGCAATCAGCCCCAGCATTTT	NA	TRBV5-8	TRBJ1-5	TRBD1
CASSDFPGLTHNEQFF	TGTGCCAGCAGTGACTTCCCGGGACTTACCCACAATGAGCAGTTCTTC	NA	TRBV6-4	TRBJ2-1	NA
CASSSGTSINNEQFF	TGTGCCAGCAGTTCCGGGACTAGCATAAACAATGAGCAGTTCTTC	NA	TRBV28	TRBJ2-1	TRBD2